These T cell receptor beta chains were read from a single sample in a study of T cells in Graves' hyperthyroidism and ophthalmopathy. TCRdb passed the multiplex PCR reads through MiXCR, listing each CDR3 protein once. The sample holds roughly 96,000 distinct CDR3 sequences, over 50% seen once. The specimen sequenced was blood. The receptors were sampled from a woman between 40 and 50 years old with Graves' hyperthyroidism. CDR3s include the opening cysteine and the closing phenylalanine or tryptophan. Each record gives: V gene, J gene, clone size, D gene, CDR3 DNA, CDR3 protein. The D gene is left open where the match is weak. Clone sizes are given selectively: once, few, many, or a class where the clone is expanded.

TRBV5-1	TRBJ2-5	many	TRBD1	TGCGCCAGCAGCTTTTCAGGGGGACAAGAGCGTGGTTGGAGCGAGACCCAGTACTTC	CASSFSGGQERGWSETQYF
TRBV10-3	TRBJ1-1	many	.	TGTGCCGTCAGTGAGTCTGGAGAAAGAGCTTTCTTT	CAVSESGERAFF
TRBV2	TRBJ2-7	few	.	TGTGCCAGCAGTTTAGGGTCGGTCCACGAGCAGTACTTC	CASSLGSVHEQYF
TRBV19	TRBJ1-1	medium-sized	.	TGTGCCAGTACCCTGACAGTGAACACTGAAGCTTTCTTT	CASTLTVNTEAFF
TRBV7-8	TRBJ1-5	.	TRBD1	TGTGCCAGCAGCTTAGGGGCGGGACAGTCCTACGAGCAGCCCCAGCATTTT	CASSLGAGQSYEQPQHF
TRBV2	TRBJ1-4	.	TRBD1	TGTGCCAGCAGCGGGACAGGACGACACGAAAAACTGTTTTTT	CASSGTGRHEKLFF
TRBV15	TRBJ2-2	.	TRBD2	TGTGCCACCAGCAACCTCTACGGACTAGCGGGGCCTAACACCGGGGAGCTGTTTTTT	CATSNLYGLAGPNTGELFF
TRBV29-1	TRBJ1-5	many	TRBD1	TGCAGCGCCCAGTTAGGGGGCCTGGTTCGCAATCAGCCCCAGCATTTT	CSAQLGGLVRNQPQHF
TRBV6-1	TRBJ2-7	many	TRBD2	TGTGCCAGCAGTAGACTAGCGAACGAGCAGTACTTC	CASSRLANEQYF
TRBV7-2	TRBJ2-2	many	.	TGTGCCAGCAACTCAAGGGGGGTGAGCACCGGGGAGCTGTTTTTT	CASNSRGVSTGELFF
TRBV20-1	TRBJ2-7	many	.	TGCAGTGCTAGAGAACTATCCAGCTCCTACGAGCAGTACTTC	CSARELSSSYEQYF
TRBV2	TRBJ1-1	many	.	TGTGCCAGCAGTGTCAGGACTAACAGGAACACTGAAGCTTTCTTT	CASSVRTNRNTEAFF
TRBV7-9	TRBJ2-7	.	.	TGTGCCAGCAGTTTATACCGGGACTTCTCCTACGAGCAGTACTTC	CASSLYRDFSYEQYF
TRBV15	TRBJ2-7	.	.	TGTGCCACCAGCAGTACTCCCTCTAGCGCCTACGAGCAGTACTTC	CATSSTPSSAYEQYF
TRBV5-4	TRBJ2-7	.	TRBD2	TGTGCCAGCAGCTTGGGGTCGGGACTAGCGACCTACGAGCAGTACTTC	CASSLGSGLATYEQYF
TRBV15	TRBJ2-2	once	TRBD2	TGTGCCACCAGTGGGACTAGACGCACCGGGGAGCTGTTTTTT	CATSGTRRTGELFF
TRBV15	TRBJ1-1	once	.	TGTGCCACCAGCAGAGCGGGACAGAACACTGAAGCTTTCTTT	CATSRAGQNTEAFF
TRBV7-2	TRBJ1-2	.	.	TGTGCCAGCAGCTTAGACCCAGGGACCTATGGCTACACCTTC	CASSLDPGTYGYTF
TRBV12-3/TRBV12-4	TRBJ2-7	many	.	TGTGCCAGCAGTTTACAAGGAACCGTCTACGAGCAGTACTTC	CASSLQGTVYEQYF
TRBV29-1	TRBJ2-5	few	.	TGCAGCGTAACGGATTACCAAGAGACCCAGTACTTC	CSVTDYQETQYF
TRBV29-1	TRBJ2-6	.	TRBD1	TGCAGCGTCGACACTGGACAGGGGTCGATTAGGACTGAAGCTTTC	CSVDTGQGSIRTEAF
TRBV20-1	TRBJ2-3	few	.	TGCAGTGCTAGAGCAGCGACAGATACGCAGTATTTT	CSARAATDTQYF
TRBV20-1	TRBJ1-2	many	TRBD1	TGCAGTGTATCCGGGACAGGGAAGAACTATGGCTACACCTTC	CSVSGTGKNYGYTF